The 21 T cell receptor beta chains below all came from one sample that was sequenced in a study of cytomegalovirus exposure and HLA in healthy donors. The PCR had 60 Vbeta and 13 Jbeta primers. Data came from immunoSEQ multiplex PCR; TCRdb stores just in-frame clones and leaves some out. This table has about 120,000 clones, approximately 72% appearing once. What was sequenced was PBMCs. These receptors came from a woman aged 40-49 years in good health and CMV-seropositive.

The table lists this clone with a count of one. The rearrangement uses TRBV7-2 and TRBJ2-7; TRBD2 aligns across 9 bases. The CDR3 is 15 residues long. Germline CDR1 reads SGHTA; CDR2 reads FQGNSA. Trimming cost V 5 bases and J 2 bases; bases outside gene matches: 7. CDR3 region: CASSPLAGSTYEQYF. The CDR3 DNA reads as TGTGCCAGCAGCCCCCTAGCGGGGTCCACCTACGAGCAGTACTTC.

This clone has a handful of counts. CDR3 in DNA: TGTGCCAGCAGGATAGGACAGGGGGCCACTGAAGCTTTCTTT. It yields the protein CASRIGQGATEAFF. The chain joins TRBV2 to TRBJ1-1; TRBD1 agrees at 11 bases. V shed 6 bases, J shed 4 bases, and the junction held 4 bases outside the gene matches. Germline assignment: CDR1 SNHLY and CDR2 FYNNEI. The CDR3 runs 14 residues. The entire variable domain, with the rest obtained from reference TRBV2 and TRBJ1-1, is as follows: EPEVTQTPSHQVTQMGQEVILRCVPISNHLYFYWYRQILGQKVEFLVSFYNNEISEKSEIFDDQFSVERPDGSNFTLKIRSTKLEDSAMYFCASRIGQGATEAFFGQGTRLTVV.

The J gene is TRBJ2-1, the V gene TRBV12-5; 7 bases match TRBD1. This CDR3 contains 21 residues. V lost 5 bases and J lost 4; bases outside the gene matches: 26. Looked up from germline, CDR1 is LGHNT and CDR2 is FRNRAP. The CDR3 sequence: CASGLKVLWLGQVRAYNEQFF. The CDR3 DNA sequence: TGTGCTAGTGGTCTCAAGGTCTTATGGCTTGGACAGGTCAGGGCATACAATGAGCAGTTCTTC.

This chain joins TRBV29-1 and TRBJ1-1; D possibly corresponds to TRBD1 (5 bases). The CDR3 has 14 residues. The germline gives CDR1 SQVTM, CDR2 ANQGSEA. Trimming pared 7 bases from V and 0 bases from J, leaving 15 bases between. This CDR3 is CSAGGGGLNTEAFF. Written as DNA, the CDR3 is TGCAGCGCTGGGGGGGGAGGGCTGAACACTGAAGCTTTCTTT.

This rearrangement joins TRBV19 to TRBJ2-7; 8 bases fit TRBD1. The J segment lost 1 base and the V segment lost 4 bases, leaving 3 bases of the junction unmatched. Per the germline V gene, CDR1 is LNHDA and CDR2 is SQIVND (reference sequence). This CDR3 has 14 amino acids. CDR3 region: CASSNRQGSYEQYF. CDR3 DNA sequence: TGTGCCAGTAGTAATAGACAGGGGTCCTACGAGCAGTACTTC.

The rearrangement joins TRBV27 to TRBJ1-3; TRBD1 might be the D (5 bases). The germline V gene has CDR1 MNHEY and CDR2 SMNVEV (reference sequence). V lost 4 bases to trimming and J lost 2 bases, with 9 bases between them. CDR3 length: 14 amino acids. The CDR3 nucleotides are TGTGCCAGCAGTTCAGGGAAGGCTGGAAACACCATATATTTT. Translated: CASSSGKAGNTIYF.

The CDR3 region is CASSLGQGNYGYTF. Here the CDR3 DNA reads TGTGCCAGCAGCTTAGGACAGGGGAACTATGGCTACACCTTC. The V and J genes are TRBV7-6 and TRBJ1-2; TRBD1 aligns across 8 bases. The CDR3 consists of 14 residues. The junction had 0 bases not matched to a gene; V was cut back by 1 base and J by 2 bases. Germline CDR1 SGHVS, CDR2 FNYEAQ.

The chain has TRBV9 and TRBJ1-1; D is ambiguous. V dropped 3 bases and J dropped 0 bases, with 12 bases sitting between them. The length of the CDR3 is 15 residues. Germline V lookup: CDR1 SGDLS, CDR2 YYNGEE. CDR3 in amino acids: CASSGGGSVNTEAFF. In nucleotides, the CDR3 is TGTGCCAGCAGCGGGGGAGGTAGCGTGAACACTGAAGCTTTCTTT.

CDR3 in DNA: TGTGCCAGCAGCCCCCGGGACACCGTTAATGAAAAACTGTTTTTT. Residues: CASSPRDTVNEKLFF. The chain uses TRBV7-2 and TRBJ1-4; tentative D call: TRBD1 (6 bases). Germline values: CDR1 SGHTA, CDR2 FQGNSA. The CDR3 is 15 amino acids. V was shortened by 5 bases and J by 4 bases, with 14 bases between the two germline ends.

The gene calls are TRBV7-8 and TRBJ1-2; D uncertain. In germline, CDR1 is SGHVS, CDR2 FQNEAQ. Trimming removed 3 bases from V and 3 bases from J, with 20 bases in between. This CDR3 comprises 17 residues. Here the CDR3 reads CASSLEAASVYYYGYTF. The CDR3 region has the DNA TGTGCCAGCAGCTTGGAGGCAGCCTCGGTCTATTACTATGGCTACACCTTC.

The J gene is TRBJ2-1, the V gene TRBV7-3, with D possibly matching TRBD1 (5 bases). The CDR3 contains 20 residues. Trimming pared 0 bases from V and 0 bases from J, leaving 21 bases between. Germline V lookup: CDR1 SGHTA, CDR2 FQGTGA. The CDR3 loop reads CASSLTGAGRLSSSYNEQFF. Here the CDR3 DNA reads TGTGCCAGCAGCTTAACTGGGGCAGGCCGCCTTTCTAGCTCCTACAATGAGCAGTTCTTC.

The rearrangement uses TRBV5-6 and TRBJ2-3; D gene uncertain. This CDR3 comprises 14 residues. V was trimmed by 3 bases and J by 0 bases, leaving 8 bases between them. Looked up from germline, CDR1 is SGHDT and CDR2 is YYEEEE. In DNA, the CDR3 is TGTGCCAGCAGCTATGTATCTAGCACAGATACGCAGTATTTT. Translation gives CASSYVSSTDTQYF.

Here the CDR3 DNA reads TGCAGCGTTGAAGATCCCGGAGACTATGGCTACACCTTC. Amino acids: CSVEDPGDYGYTF. The chain uses TRBV29-1 and TRBJ1-2; no clear D gene. Germline CDR1 and CDR2: SQVTM and ANQGSEA. The CDR3 has 13 residues. Trimming took 0 bases from V and 3 from J, leaving 8 bases between them.

The rearrangement uses TRBV2 and TRBJ2-5; no clear D. This CDR3 spans 13 amino acids. The germline V gene has CDR1 SNHLY and CDR2 FYNNEI. V lost 4 bases and J lost 2, with 8 bases in between. The CDR3 DNA reads TGTGCCAGCAGTGTCTACGGGCAAGAGACCCAGTACTTC. This gives the protein CASSVYGQETQYF.

This chain uses TRBV9 with TRBJ2-3, with 9 bases aligning to TRBD2. This CDR3 is built from 16 residues. Germline values: CDR1 SGDLS, CDR2 YYNGEE. V shed 0 bases, J shed 2 bases, and the junction held 4 bases outside the gene matches. CDR3 in amino acids: CASSVASGALTDTQYF. The DNA for the CDR3 is TGTGCCAGCAGCGTAGCTAGCGGGGCCCTCACAGATACGCAGTATTTT.

The chain combines TRBV7-2 with TRBJ1-2; D unclear. Germline lookup yields CDR1 SGHTA and CDR2 FQGNSA. The CDR3 extends over 14 amino acids. Trimming shortened V by 1 base and J by 4 bases, and 10 bases separated the two germline ends. CDR3 nucleotides: TGTGCCAGCAGCTTAGACGGGATCGGCTATGGCTACACCTTC. It codes for CASSLDGIGYGYTF.

The gene calls are TRBV2 and TRBJ1-5, with D tentatively TRBD1 (6 bases). V was cut by 10 bases and J by 6 bases, with 13 bases left in between. The CDR3 spans 12 residues. The germline gives CDR1 SNHLY, CDR2 FYNNEI. For the CDR3, the DNA is TGTGCCACCACGGGGGGCGGTCAGCCCCAGCATTTT. It yields the protein CATTGGGQPQHF.

The V call is TRBV9, the J call TRBJ1-2; tentative D call: TRBD1 (5 bases). V was shortened by 2 bases and J by 5 bases, with 13 bases between the two germline ends. This CDR3 has 14 amino acids. Germline CDR1 and CDR2: SGDLS and YYNGEE. The CDR3 sequence: CASSVDDRGYGYTF. In DNA form, the CDR3 reads TGTGCCAGCAGCGTGGACGACCGGGGGTATGGCTACACCTTC.

Concerning this clone itself: One end of the junction varies from germline; a read error may be responsible. The V call is TRBV5-4, the J call TRBJ1-6; D is uncertain. This CDR3 is built from 14 residues. Germline V CDR1 and CDR2: SGHNT, YYREEE (reference sequence). The CDR3 region is CVSSLPGISSPLHF. In DNA, the CDR3 is TGTGTCAGCAGCTTGCCGGGGATTAGTTCACCCCTCCACTTT.

The chain employs TRBV6-6 and TRBJ1-2; 8 bases align to TRBD1. Germline CDR1 reads MNHNY; CDR2 reads SVGAGI (reference sequence). V gave up 8 bases and J gave up 8 bases; unmatched junction bases: 13. The CDR3 sequence is 14 residues long. Here the CDR3 DNA reads TGTGCCAGCCTAACCGGACAGGGAGTTAAAGGCTACACCTTC. Translating gives CASLTGQGVKGYTF.

The chain combines TRBV6-1 with TRBJ1-2; 7 bases match TRBD1. From germline, CDR1 is MNHNS and CDR2 SASEGT. Trimming cost V 6 bases and J 4 bases; bases outside gene matches: 5. The CDR3 length is 13 residues. The CDR3 region has the DNA TGTGCCAGCAGCGAGACAGGGCTCTATGGCTACACCTTC. Amino acid sequence: CASSETGLYGYTF.